These 25 T cell receptor beta chains came from one sample sequenced in a study of blood T cell repertoires in COVID-19. Measured with immunoSEQ multiplex PCR; TCRdb has only the in-frame clones, and not every one. This table has under 170,000 clones, roughly nine tenths appearing once. Sequencing was carried out using peripheral blood. The receptor source for this set is a woman in her sixties with active or convalescent COVID-19.

The rearrangement joins TRBV11-2 to TRBJ2-7; 8 nucleotides align to TRBD2. The CDR3 consists of 14 residues. V was clipped by 2 bases and J by 3 bases; unmatched bases: 3. CDR1 is SGHAT and CDR2 is FQNNGV in the germline V gene. CDR3 coding DNA: TGTGCCAGCAGCTTATCAAGCGGGGGCTACGAGCAGTACTTC. Protein sequence: CASSLSSGGYEQYF.

Written as DNA, the CDR3 is TGTGCCAGCAGCTTAGAACAGGGTTCGGCTGGGGCCAACGTCCTGACTTTC. This gives the protein CASSLEQGSAGANVLTF. The chain uses TRBV11-2 and TRBJ2-6; maybe TRBD1 (6 bases). Per the germline V gene, CDR1 is SGHAT and CDR2 is FQNNGV. The CDR3 contains 17 residues. V dropped 0 bases and J dropped 2 bases, with 11 bases sitting between them.

This CDR3 reads CASSPSAPRDSGNTIYF. CDR3 in DNA: TGTGCCAGCTCACCAAGTGCCCCCAGGGATTCTGGAAACACCATATATTTT. This sequence joins TRBV18 and TRBJ1-3, with D possibly matching TRBD1 (5 bases). The CDR3 extends over 17 amino acids. V was shortened by 2 bases and J by 1 base, with 15 bases between the two germline ends. Germline V gene data show CDR1 as KGHSH and CDR2 as LQKENI.

This chain joins TRBV5-1 and TRBJ1-1; D possibly corresponds to TRBD1 (6 bases). Trimming stripped 7 bases from V and 6 bases from J, with 10 bases between. The CDR3 is 11 residues long. Germline lookup yields CDR1 SGHRS and CDR2 YFSETQ. CDR3 nucleotides: TGCGCCAGCTCGGGGGGGCCTGAAGCTTTCTTT. The encoded protein is CASSGGPEAFF.

This chain links TRBV5-1 with TRBJ2-2, with TRBD2 identical over 8 bases. The CDR3 is made up of 15 amino acids. Germline CDR1 is SGHRS and CDR2 is YFSETQ. Trimming at V came to 3 bases and at J to 0 bases, leaving 1 base not matched to a gene. The DNA for the CDR3 is TGCGCCAGCAGCTATAGCGGGGCGAACACCGGGGAGCTGTTTTTT. Amino acid sequence: CASSYSGANTGELFF.

This clone was seen a handful of times. The genes are TRBV19 and TRBJ1-2; TRBD1 matches at 12 bases. The CDR3 loop spans 16 amino acids. V lost 5 bases to trimming and J lost 4 bases; unmatched junction nucleotides: 8. Germline loops: CDR1 LNHDA, CDR2 SQIVND (reference sequence). The CDR3, as DNA: TGTGCCAGTAGTCCGGGACAGGGGGCTGGAGGCTATGGCTACACCTTC. Amino acid sequence: CASSPGQGAGGYGYTF.

The chain couples TRBV7-2 to TRBJ1-1, with D hard to call. V was cut by 1 base and J by 8 bases, with 11 bases left in between. Germline V gene data show CDR1 as SGHTA and CDR2 as FQGNSA. The CDR3 sequence is 13 residues long. CDR3 residues: CASSLGGELEAFF. Written as DNA, the CDR3 is TGTGCCAGCAGCTTAGGCGGCGAATTGGAAGCTTTCTTT.

The chain is built from TRBV5-6 and TRBJ1-1; D remains unclear. V was clipped by 6 bases and J by 0 bases, with 9 bases between them. Germline V gives CDR1 SGHDT, CDR2 YYEEEE. The CDR3 has 13 amino acids. CDR3 in DNA: TGTGCCAGCAACCAGGTCCTGAACACTGAAGCTTTCTTT. Protein product: CASNQVLNTEAFF.

The chain is built from TRBV19 and TRBJ2-1, with a weak D call TRBD1 (5 bases). CDR1 is LNHDA, CDR2 SQIVND, per germline (reference sequence). Trimming shortened V by 1 base and J by 2 bases, and 15 bases separated the two germline ends. This CDR3 is built from 17 residues. The CDR3 sequence: CASSIAQGATPYNEQFF. As DNA, the CDR3 is TGTGCCAGTAGTATAGCCCAAGGGGCTACCCCCTACAATGAGCAGTTCTTC.

The rearrangement joins TRBV3-1 (or the pseudogene TRBV3-2) to TRBJ1-2, with D maybe TRBD1 (6 bases). V gave up 1 base and J gave up 7 bases, with 10 bases separating them. This CDR3 region has 13 residues. The V gene's germline CDR1 is LGHDT and CDR2 YNNKEL (reference sequence). This CDR3 is CASSQGGGAGYTF. The CDR3 DNA follows: TGTGCCAGCAGCCAAGGCGGGGGCGCTGGCTACACCTTC.

This chain links TRBV19 with TRBJ2-6, with TRBD1 as a possible D gene (5 bases). CDR1 and CDR2 (germline): LNHDA, SQIVND (reference sequence). CDR3 length: 17 amino acids. Deletions cut 3 bases from V and 3 bases from J, with 15 bases between. The CDR3 region is CASSIKTASDGANVLTF. CDR3 DNA: TGTGCCAGTAGTATCAAGACAGCGTCCGATGGGGCCAACGTCCTGACTTTC.

J is TRBJ2-7 and V is TRBV20-1; D is perhaps TRBD1 (5 bases). Germline CDR1 and CDR2: DFQATT and SNEGSKA (reference sequence). The V end lost 0 bases, the J end lost 9 bases, and 9 bases lay between the germline ends. The CDR3 is 11 amino acids. In nucleotides, the CDR3 is TGCAGTGCTAGAGACGCAGGGTGGCAGTACTTC. This codes for CSARDAGWQYF.

Comments on this clone: The junction does not match germline at one end; this may be a read error. The chain links TRBV7-7 to TRBJ2-1; D may be TRBD2 (6 bases). Germline CDR1 and CDR2: SSHAT and FNYEAQ (reference sequence). The length of the CDR3 is 15 residues. For the CDR3, the DNA is TGTGCTAGCAGCTTAGTGGGGGGATCCTACAATGAGCAGTTCTTC. Translating it yields CASSLVGGSYNEQFF.

CDR3 amino acids: CASSLRLNYGYTF. CDR3 DNA sequence: TGTGCCAGCAGTTTGCGGCTTAACTATGGCTACACCTTC. V is TRBV12-3 or TRBV12-4 and J is TRBJ1-2; D is ambiguous. V lost 3 bases, J lost 1 base, and 6 bases lay in between. This CDR3 is built from 13 residues.

This chain joins TRBV7-2 and TRBJ1-1, with D unresolved. Trimming pared 2 bases from V and 4 bases from J, leaving 8 bases between. The CDR3 contains 13 residues. Germline V CDR1 and CDR2: SGHTA, FQGNSA. CDR3 nucleotides: TGTGCCAGCAGCTTACAGGTGATCACTGAAGCTTTCTTT. Translation gives CASSLQVITEAFF.

This clone has just one count. This chain uses TRBV7-8 with TRBJ2-7, with TRBD1 matching over 7 bases. Germline CDR1 SGHVS, CDR2 FQNEAQ. This CDR3 region has 15 residues. The V segment lost 1 base and the J segment 0 bases; nucleotides outside the gene matches: 3. The chain's CDR3 is CASSLGTGGSYEQYF. DNA of the CDR3: TGTGCCAGCAGCTTAGGGACAGGCGGCTCCTACGAGCAGTACTTC.

V gene TRBV5-4 combines with J gene TRBJ1-2; TRBD1 matches at 10 bases. V was clipped by 2 bases and J by 2 bases; unmatched bases: 3. This CDR3 is built from 15 residues. Germline CDR1 and CDR2: SGHNT and YYREEE (reference sequence). CDR3 region: CASSLRTGGNYGYTF. CDR3 nucleotides: TGTGCCAGCAGCTTACGGACAGGGGGAAACTATGGCTACACCTTC. The variable domain in full, with the rest retrieved from reference TRBV5-4 and TRBJ1-2, is ETGVTQSPTHLIKTRGQQVTLRCSSQSGHNTVSWYQQALGQGPQFIFQYYREEENGRGNFPPRFSGLQFPNYSSELNVNALELDDSALYLCASSLRTGGNYGYTFGSGTRLTVV.

The chain has TRBV7-2 and TRBJ2-3; D is perhaps TRBD2 (6 bases). Trimming removed 6 bases at V and 4 bases at J, with 20 bases between. CDR3 size: 16 residues. Per germline, CDR1 SGHTA and CDR2 FQGNSA. CDR3 sequence reads: CASSPDRGYRADTQYF. The DNA of the CDR3 is TGTGCCAGCAGTCCTGATCGGGGGTATCGGGCAGATACGCAGTATTTT.

The J gene is TRBJ1-2, the V gene TRBV9, with 8 bases fitting TRBD1. Germline CDR1 and CDR2: SGDLS and YYNGEE. Losses at the gene ends were 3 bases for V and 1 base for J; bases not matched to a gene: 8. This CDR3 spans 16 amino acids. As DNA, the CDR3 is TGTGCCAGCAGCGCCTACGGACAGGGATATAACTATGGCTACACCTTC. Encoded protein: CASSAYGQGYNYGYTF.

V and J are TRBV7-9 and TRBJ2-5; weak D call: TRBD1 (5 bases). V lost 6 bases, J lost 7 bases, and 15 bases lay in between. The CDR3 consists of 13 residues. Germline-derived CDR1 and CDR2 are SEHNR and FQNEAQ (reference sequence). The CDR3 loop is CASSQGAGGTQYF. In nucleotides, the CDR3 is TGTGCCAGCAGTCAAGGGGCCGGCGGGACCCAGTACTTC.

The chain couples TRBV6-4 to TRBJ2-1; D is perhaps TRBD1 (5 bases). The CDR3 is 14 residues long. The V gene lost 5 bases and the J gene lost 7 bases, with 15 bases spanning the gap. Germline lookup yields CDR1 MRHNA and CDR2 SNTAGT. The CDR3: CASSRRQGRNEQFF. CDR3 nucleotide sequence: TGTGCCAGCAGTCGCCGGCAGGGTCGGAATGAGCAGTTCTTC.

This sequence joins TRBV3-1 (or the pseudogene TRBV3-2) and TRBJ2-2, with 8 bases fitting TRBD2. V lost 6 bases and J lost 7; bases outside the gene matches: 7. Germline V gene lookup returns CDR1 LGHDT and CDR2 YNNKEL (reference sequence). The CDR3 extends over 14 amino acids. Written as DNA, the CDR3 is TGTGCCAGCAGAGCCGGGACTAGTCACGGGGAGCTGTTTTTT. It yields the protein CASRAGTSHGELFF.

The chain recombines TRBV19 with TRBJ2-5; TRBD1 matches at 7 bases. Trimming took 6 bases from V and 3 from J; bases not matched to a gene: 4. Germline CDR1 reads LNHDA; CDR2 reads SQIVND (reference sequence). This CDR3 region has 13 residues. CDR3 residues: CASRTGTEETQYF. DNA for the CDR3: TGTGCCAGTAGGACCGGGACAGAAGAGACCCAGTACTTC.

V gene TRBV4-3 combines with J gene TRBJ2-1; perhaps TRBD1 as D (6 bases). This CDR3 spans 15 amino acids. V was cut by 1 base and J by 4 bases, with 11 bases left in between. Germline CDR1 LGHNA, CDR2 YSLEER. The CDR3 loop reads CASSQAWTEYNEQFF. CDR3 DNA sequence: TGCGCCAGCAGCCAAGCCTGGACAGAGTACAATGAGCAGTTCTTC.

The CDR3 is CASSLSGSYEQYF. In DNA form, the CDR3 reads TGCGCCAGCAGCTTGTCCGGCTCCTACGAGCAGTACTTC. This chain connects TRBV4-3 to TRBJ2-7, with D hard to call. Looked up from germline, CDR1 is LGHNA and CDR2 is YSLEER. The CDR3 runs 13 residues. V lost 5 bases, J lost 0 bases, and 8 bases lay in between.